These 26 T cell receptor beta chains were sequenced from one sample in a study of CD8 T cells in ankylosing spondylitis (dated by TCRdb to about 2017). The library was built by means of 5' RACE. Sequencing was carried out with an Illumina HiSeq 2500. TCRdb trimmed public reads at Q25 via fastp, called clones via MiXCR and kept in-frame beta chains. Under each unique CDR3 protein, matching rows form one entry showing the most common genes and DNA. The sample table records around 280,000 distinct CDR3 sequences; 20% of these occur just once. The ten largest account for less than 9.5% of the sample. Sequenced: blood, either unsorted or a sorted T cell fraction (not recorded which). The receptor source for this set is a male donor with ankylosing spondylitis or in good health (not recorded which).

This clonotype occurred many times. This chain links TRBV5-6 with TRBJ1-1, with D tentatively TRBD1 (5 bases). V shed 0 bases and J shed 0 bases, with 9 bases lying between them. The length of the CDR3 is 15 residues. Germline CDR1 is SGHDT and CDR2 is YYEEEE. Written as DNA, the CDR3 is TGTGCCAGCAGCTTGGTTGGGGGTATGAACACTGAAGCTTTCTTT. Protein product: CASSLVGGMNTEAFF.

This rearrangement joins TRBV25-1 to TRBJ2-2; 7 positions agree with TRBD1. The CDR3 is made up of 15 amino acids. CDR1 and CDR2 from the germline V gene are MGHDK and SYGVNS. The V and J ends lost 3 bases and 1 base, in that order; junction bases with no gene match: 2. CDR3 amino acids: CASSETGWNTGELFF. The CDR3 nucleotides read TGTGCCAGCAGTGAGACAGGGTGGAACACCGGGGAGCTGTTTTTT.

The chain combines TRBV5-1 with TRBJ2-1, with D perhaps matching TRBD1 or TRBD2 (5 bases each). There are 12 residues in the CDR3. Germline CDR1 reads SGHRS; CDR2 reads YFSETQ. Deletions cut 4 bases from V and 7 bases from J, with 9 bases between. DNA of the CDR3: TGCGCCAGCAGCCGCGAGGGGAATGAGCAGTTCTTC. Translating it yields CASSREGNEQFF.

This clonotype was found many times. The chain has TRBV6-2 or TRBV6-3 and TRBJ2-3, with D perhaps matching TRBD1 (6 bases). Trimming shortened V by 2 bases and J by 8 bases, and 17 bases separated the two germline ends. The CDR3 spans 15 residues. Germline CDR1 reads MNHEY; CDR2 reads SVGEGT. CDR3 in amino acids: CASSYAQGGTGTQYF. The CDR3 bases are TGTGCCAGCAGTTACGCTCAAGGGGGAACTGGTACGCAGTATTTT.

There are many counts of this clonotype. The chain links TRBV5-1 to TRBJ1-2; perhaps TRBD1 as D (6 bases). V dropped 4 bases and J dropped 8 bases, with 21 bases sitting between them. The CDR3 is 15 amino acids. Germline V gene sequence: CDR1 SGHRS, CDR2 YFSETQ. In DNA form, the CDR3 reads TGCGCCAGCAGCCCCACCGGGACAAAGAGCGGGGGCTACACCTTC. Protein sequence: CASSPTGTKSGGYTF. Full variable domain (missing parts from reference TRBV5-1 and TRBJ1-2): KAGVTQTPRYLIKTRGQQVTLSCSPISGHRSVSWYQQTPGQGLQFLFEYFSETQRNKGNFPGRFSGRQFSNSRSEMNVSTLELGDSALYLCASSPTGTKSGGYTFGSGTRLTVV.

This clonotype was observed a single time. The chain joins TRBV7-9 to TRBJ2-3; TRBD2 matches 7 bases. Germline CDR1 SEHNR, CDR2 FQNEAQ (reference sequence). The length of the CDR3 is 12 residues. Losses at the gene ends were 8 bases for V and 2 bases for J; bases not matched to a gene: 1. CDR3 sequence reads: CASERDTDTQYF. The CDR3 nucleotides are TGTGCCAGCGAGCGGGACACAGATACGCAGTATTTT.

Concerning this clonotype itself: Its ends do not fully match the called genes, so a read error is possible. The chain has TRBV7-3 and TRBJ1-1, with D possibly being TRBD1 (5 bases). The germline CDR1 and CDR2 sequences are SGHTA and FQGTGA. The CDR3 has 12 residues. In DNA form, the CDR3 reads TGTGCCAGCAGCTCCCCTGGGACTCGCCCAATATTT. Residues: CASSSPGTRPIF.

The CDR3 sequence: CASSLQGDRAGYTF. CDR3 coding DNA: TGTGCCAGCAGTTTACAGGGGGATCGGGCTGGCTACACCTTC. The gene calls are TRBV12-3 or TRBV12-4 and TRBJ1-2; 7 bases are shared with TRBD1. Trimming removed 2 bases from V and 7 bases from J; junction bases left unmatched: 7. This CDR3 has 14 amino acids.

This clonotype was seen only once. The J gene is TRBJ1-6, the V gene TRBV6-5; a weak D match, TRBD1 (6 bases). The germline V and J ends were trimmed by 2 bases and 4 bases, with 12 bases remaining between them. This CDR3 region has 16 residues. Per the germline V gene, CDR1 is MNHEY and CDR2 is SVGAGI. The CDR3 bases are TGTGCCAGCAGTTACGGGGGCGCCGTTTATAATTCACCCCTCCACTTT. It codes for CASSYGGAVYNSPLHF.

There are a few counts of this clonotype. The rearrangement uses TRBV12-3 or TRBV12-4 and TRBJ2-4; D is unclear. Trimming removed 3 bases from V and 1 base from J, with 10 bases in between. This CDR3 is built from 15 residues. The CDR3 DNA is TGTGCCAGCAGTTTGGAAGGGATCGCCAAAAACATTCAGTACTTC. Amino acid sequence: CASSLEGIAKNIQYF.

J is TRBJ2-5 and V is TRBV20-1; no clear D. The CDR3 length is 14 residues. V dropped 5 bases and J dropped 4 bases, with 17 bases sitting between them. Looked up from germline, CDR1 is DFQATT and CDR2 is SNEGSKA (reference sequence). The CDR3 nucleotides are TGCAGTGCTGGCCACCTTTCGGGCGGAGAGACCCAGTACTTC. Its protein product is CSAGHLSGGETQYF.

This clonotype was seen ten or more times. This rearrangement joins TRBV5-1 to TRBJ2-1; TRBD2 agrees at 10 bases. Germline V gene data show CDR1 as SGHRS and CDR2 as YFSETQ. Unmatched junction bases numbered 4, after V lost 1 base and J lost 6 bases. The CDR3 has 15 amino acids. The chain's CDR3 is CASSLSTSGTNEQFF. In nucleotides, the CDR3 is TGCGCCAGCAGCTTGTCTACTAGCGGGACCAATGAGCAGTTCTTC.

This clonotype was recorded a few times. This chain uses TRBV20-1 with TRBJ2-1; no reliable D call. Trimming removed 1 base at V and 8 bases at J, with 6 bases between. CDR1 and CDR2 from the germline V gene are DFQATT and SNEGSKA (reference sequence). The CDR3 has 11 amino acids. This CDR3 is CSARGIYEQFF. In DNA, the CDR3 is TGCAGTGCTAGAGGTATCTATGAGCAGTTCTTC.

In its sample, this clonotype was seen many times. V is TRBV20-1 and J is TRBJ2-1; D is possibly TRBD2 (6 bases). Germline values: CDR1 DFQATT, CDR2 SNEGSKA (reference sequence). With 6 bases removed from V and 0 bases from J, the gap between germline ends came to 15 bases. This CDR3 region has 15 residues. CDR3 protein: CSAGRIADSYNEQFF. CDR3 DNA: TGCAGTGCCGGGAGAATCGCGGACTCCTACAATGAGCAGTTCTTC.

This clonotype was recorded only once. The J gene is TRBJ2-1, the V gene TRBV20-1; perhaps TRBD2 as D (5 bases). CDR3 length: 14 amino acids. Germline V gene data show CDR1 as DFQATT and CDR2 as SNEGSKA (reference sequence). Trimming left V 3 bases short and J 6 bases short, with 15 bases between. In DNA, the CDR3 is TGCAGTGCTAGCGATGCCATCACTAGCAATGAGCAGTTCTTC. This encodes CSASDAITSNEQFF.

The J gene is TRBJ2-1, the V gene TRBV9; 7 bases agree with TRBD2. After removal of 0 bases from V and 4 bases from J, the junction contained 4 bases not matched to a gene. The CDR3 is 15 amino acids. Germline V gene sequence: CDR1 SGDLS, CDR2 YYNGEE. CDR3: CASSVEVGGYNEQFF. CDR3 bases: TGTGCCAGCAGCGTAGAGGTGGGGGGGTACAATGAGCAGTTCTTC.

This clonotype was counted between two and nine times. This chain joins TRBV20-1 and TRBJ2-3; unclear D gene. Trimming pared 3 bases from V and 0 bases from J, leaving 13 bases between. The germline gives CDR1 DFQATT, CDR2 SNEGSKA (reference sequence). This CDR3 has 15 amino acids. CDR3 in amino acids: CSARLFSRSTDTQYF. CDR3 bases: TGCAGTGCTAGGTTGTTTAGCAGAAGCACAGATACGCAGTATTTT.

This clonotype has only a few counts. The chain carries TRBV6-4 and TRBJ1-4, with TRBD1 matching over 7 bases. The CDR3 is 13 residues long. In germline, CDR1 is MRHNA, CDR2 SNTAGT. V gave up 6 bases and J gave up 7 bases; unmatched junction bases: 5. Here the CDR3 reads CASRPRQGEKLFF. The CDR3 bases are TGTGCCAGCAGGCCCCGACAGGGTGAAAAACTGTTTTTT.

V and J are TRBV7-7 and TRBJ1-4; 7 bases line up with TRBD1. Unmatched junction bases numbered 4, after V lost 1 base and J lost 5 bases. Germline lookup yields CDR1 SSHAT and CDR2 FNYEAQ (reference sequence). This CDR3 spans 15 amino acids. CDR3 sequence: CASSLGDSENEKLFF. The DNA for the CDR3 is TGTGCCAGCAGCTTAGGGGACAGCGAAAATGAAAAACTGTTTTTT. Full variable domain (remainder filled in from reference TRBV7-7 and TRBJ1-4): GAGVSQSPRYKVTKRGQDVTLRCDPISSHATLYWYQQALGQGPEFLTYFNYEAQPDKSGLPSDRFSAERPEGSISTLTIQRTEQRDSAMYRCASSLGDSENEKLFFGSGTQLSVL.

The CDR3 sequence is CASRPNTGTGTEAFF. CDR3 bases: TGTGCCAGCAGACCCAATACAGGGACTGGGACTGAAGCTTTCTTT. V and J are TRBV12-3 or TRBV12-4 and TRBJ1-1; maybe TRBD1 (6 bases). CDR3 length: 15 amino acids. Trimming pared 6 bases from V and 5 bases from J, leaving 19 bases between.

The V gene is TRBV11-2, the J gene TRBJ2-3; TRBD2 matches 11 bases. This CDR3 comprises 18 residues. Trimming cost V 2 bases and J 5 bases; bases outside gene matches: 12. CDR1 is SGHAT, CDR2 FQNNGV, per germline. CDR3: CASSLPGLAGPMVDTQYF. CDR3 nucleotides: TGTGCCAGCAGCTTACCAGGACTAGCGGGCCCAATGGTAGATACGCAGTATTTT. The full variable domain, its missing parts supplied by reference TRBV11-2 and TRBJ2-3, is EAGVAQSPRYKIIEKRQSVAFWCNPISGHATLYWYQQILGQGPKLLIQFQNNGVVDDSQLPKDRFSAERLKGVDSTLKIQPAKLEDSAVYLCASSLPGLAGPMVDTQYFGPGTRLTVL.

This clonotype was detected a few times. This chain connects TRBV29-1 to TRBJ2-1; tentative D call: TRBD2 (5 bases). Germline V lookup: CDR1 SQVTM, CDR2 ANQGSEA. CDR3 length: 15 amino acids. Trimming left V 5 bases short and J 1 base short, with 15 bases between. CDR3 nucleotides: TGCAGCGTTAGGGCCCTGGGAGAGTCCTACAATGAGCAGTTCTTC. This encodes CSVRALGESYNEQFF.

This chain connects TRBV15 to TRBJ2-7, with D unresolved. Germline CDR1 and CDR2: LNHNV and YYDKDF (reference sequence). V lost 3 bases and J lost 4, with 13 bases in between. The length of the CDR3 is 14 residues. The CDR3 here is CATSSKSTAYEQYV. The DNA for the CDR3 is TGTGCCACCAGCAGTAAGTCTACGGCTTACGAGCAGTACGTC.

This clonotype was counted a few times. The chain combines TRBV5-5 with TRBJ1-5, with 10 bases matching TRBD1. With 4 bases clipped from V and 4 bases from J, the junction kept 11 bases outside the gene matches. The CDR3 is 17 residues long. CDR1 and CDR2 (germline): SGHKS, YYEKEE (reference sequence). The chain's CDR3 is CASSKGTGEVRNQPQHF. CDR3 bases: TGTGCCAGCAGCAAGGGGACAGGGGAGGTGAGGAATCAGCCCCAGCATTTT.

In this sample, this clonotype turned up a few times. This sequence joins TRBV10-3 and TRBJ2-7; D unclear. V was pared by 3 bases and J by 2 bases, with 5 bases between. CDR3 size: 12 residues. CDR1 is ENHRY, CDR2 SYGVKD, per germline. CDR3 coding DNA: TGTGCCATCAGTGACAGTGCCTACGAGCAGTACGTC. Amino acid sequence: CAISDSAYEQYV.

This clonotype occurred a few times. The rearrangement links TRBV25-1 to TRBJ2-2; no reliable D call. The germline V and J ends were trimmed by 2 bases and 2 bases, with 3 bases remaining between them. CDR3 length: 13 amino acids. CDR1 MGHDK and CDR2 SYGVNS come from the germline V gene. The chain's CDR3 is CASSEPNTGELFF. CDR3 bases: TGTGCCAGCAGTGAACCAAACACCGGGGAGCTGTTTTTT.